One and the same sample provided the 6 T cell receptor beta chains below, sequenced in a study of T cells of healthy individuals. TCRdb re-called the 5' RACE reads with MiXCR, one entry per CDR3 protein. The sample has about 100,000 distinct CDR3 sequences; 15% to 20% are singletons. The receptors come from a human donor in good health.

This clonotype was seen many times. The rearrangement joins TRBV19 to TRBJ2-5; 7 bases align to TRBD2. The germline V gene has CDR1 LNHDA and CDR2 SQIVND (reference sequence). The ends lost 7 bases at V and 4 bases at J; junction bases unmatched: 18. The CDR3 covers 17 residues. This CDR3 is CASKPEAGVIFGETQYF. In DNA, the CDR3 is TGTGCCAGTAAGCCGGAGGCGGGAGTAATTTTTGGAGAGACCCAGTACTTC.

This clonotype has a count of ten or more. V usage is TRBV20-1 and J usage is TRBJ2-7; D not certain. Germline loops: CDR1 DFQATT, CDR2 SNEGSKA (reference sequence). V was shortened by 2 bases and J by 5 bases, with 10 bases between the two germline ends. CDR3 length: 12 residues. The CDR3 loop reads CSARQVANEQYF. The DNA for the CDR3 is TGCAGTGCTAGACAGGTAGCCAACGAGCAGTACTTC.

This clonotype was counted ten times or more. The V and J genes are TRBV2 and TRBJ1-5; 7 bases map to TRBD1. Trimming took 5 bases from V and 6 from J; bases not matched to a gene: 7. Germline CDR1 is SNHLY and CDR2 is FYNNEI. The CDR3 has 14 residues. This CDR3 is CASSKDRDLQPQHF. Written as DNA, the CDR3 is TGTGCCAGCAGTAAAGACAGGGATCTTCAGCCCCAGCATTTT.

This clonotype has only a few counts. The J gene is TRBJ2-5, the V gene TRBV24-1; D ambiguous. V lost 10 bases, J lost 4 bases, and 15 bases lay in between. This CDR3 spans 13 amino acids. Germline CDR1 KGHDR, CDR2 SFDVKD. The CDR3 DNA reads TGTGCCACGCAAGGCCCACGGGTAGAGACCCAGTACTTC. This encodes CATQGPRVETQYF.

The rearrangement joins TRBV6-4 to TRBJ2-2; 8 bases map to TRBD2. CDR3 length: 16 amino acids. Germline CDR1 is MRHNA and CDR2 is SNTAGT. J was trimmed by 4 bases and V by 6 bases; bases with no gene match: 10. CDR3 sequence (DNA): TGTGCCAGCAGCGAGTTAGCGGGATCCTCCACCGGGGAGCTGTTTTTT. This encodes CASSELAGSSTGELFF.

This clonotype was counted a few times. One end of the junction fails to match germline, which may point to a read error. The CDR3 nucleotides are TGTGCCAGCTCACCAGGGTATGGCGCGATTTTT. Translation: CASSPGYGAIF. This chain joins TRBV18 and TRBJ1-4, with D uncertain. Per germline, CDR1 KGHSH and CDR2 LQKENI. This CDR3 is built from 11 residues.